The clone carrying this TCR beta chain came up a few times. Its antigen is not identified. TCRdb analysed the RT-PCR reads with MiXCR anew, one entry per CDR3 protein. This table holds hundreds of thousands of distinct CDR3 sequences, less than 30% found once. The CDR3 spans 14 residues. CDR1 is DFQATT, CDR2 SNEGSKA, per germline (reference sequence). The V segment lost 1 base and the J segment 4 bases; nucleotides outside the gene matches: 4. This sample is drawn from a study of response to subunit inactivated influenza vaccine. General study points: Only a handful of new T cells, the authors suggested, are recruited with each seasonal influenza vaccination.

The sample was CD4+ T cells sorted from PBMCs, taken roughly 5 days after vaccination. This clonotype was obtained from a man aged 45 to 65 who received an inactivated influenza vaccine. The chain has TRBV20-1 and TRBJ2-1; 7 nucleotides match TRBD1. The CDR3 DNA reads TGCAGTGCTAGAGTCCCGGGACAGTACAATGAGCAGTTCTTC. It translates to CSARVPGQYNEQFF.